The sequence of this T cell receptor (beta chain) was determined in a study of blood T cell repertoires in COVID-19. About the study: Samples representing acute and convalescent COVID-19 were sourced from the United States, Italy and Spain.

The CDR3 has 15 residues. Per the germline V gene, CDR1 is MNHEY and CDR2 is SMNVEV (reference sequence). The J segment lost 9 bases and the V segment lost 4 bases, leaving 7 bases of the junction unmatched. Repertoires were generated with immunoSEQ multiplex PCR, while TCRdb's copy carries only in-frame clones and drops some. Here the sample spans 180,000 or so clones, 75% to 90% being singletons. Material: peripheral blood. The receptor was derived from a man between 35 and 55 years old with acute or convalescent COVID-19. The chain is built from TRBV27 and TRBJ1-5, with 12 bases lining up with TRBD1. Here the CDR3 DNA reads TGTGCCAGCAGTTCTGGGACAGGGGGCCTCCGGCCCCAGCATTTT. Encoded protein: CASSSGTGGLRPQHF.